One sample yielded the 2 T cell receptor beta chains listed below, sequenced in a study of blood T cell repertoires in COVID-19. Libraries were prepared by immunoSEQ multiplex PCR; TCRdb keeps only in-frame clonotypes and omits some of them. This table holds more than 150,000 clones, about 88% found once. Material for sequencing was PBMCs or T cells enriched from blood (not recorded which). These receptors were taken from a woman aged 50 to 60 who had recovered from COVID-19.

The J gene is TRBJ1-1, the V gene TRBV3-1 (or the pseudogene TRBV3-2), with 9 nucleotides matching TRBD1. Germline assignment: CDR1 LGHDT and CDR2 YNNKEL (reference sequence). The ends lost 5 bases at V and 1 base at J; junction bases unmatched: 8. The CDR3 is 16 residues long. The CDR3 here is CASSSGQGNRNTEAFF. The CDR3 nucleotides are TGTGCCAGCAGCTCAGGACAGGGGAATCGGAACACTGAAGCTTTCTTT.

The table lists this clone with a few counts. J is TRBJ1-1 and V is TRBV2, with a tentative D call TRBD1 (5 bases). V was cut by 4 bases and J by 2 bases, with 17 bases left in between. Germline CDR1 SNHLY, CDR2 FYNNEI. The CDR3 sequence is 16 residues long. CDR3 in amino acids: CASSVQETAGNTEAFF. CDR3 DNA: TGTGCCAGCAGTGTACAGGAAACCGCCGGAAACACTGAAGCTTTCTTT.